The 10 T cell receptor beta chains reported below all come from one sample, sequenced in a study of OX40 agonist ivuxolimab in advanced cancers. Generated by immunoSEQ multiplex PCR, the TCRdb table keeps only in-frame clones and is missing some. The table lists approximately 47,000 clones, around 90% of them singletons. The source was CD4+ or CD8+ T cells sorted from blood, collected in a trial of the OX40 agonist ivuxolimab. The receptor set was obtained from an adult with an advanced solid tumor such as melanoma, head and neck, liver or kidney cancer.

The CDR3: CASSQVGATEAFF. CDR3 coding DNA: TGCGCCAGCAGCCAAGTAGGGGCCACTGAAGCTTTCTTT. The V call is TRBV4-1, the J call TRBJ1-1; the D gene is possibly TRBD1 (5 bases). CDR3 length equals 13 residues. Looked up from germline, CDR1 is MGHRA and CDR2 is YSYEKL. With 1 base removed from V and 4 bases from J, the gap between germline ends came to 7 bases.

The genes are TRBV4-1 and TRBJ2-5, with D possibly matching TRBD2 (5 bases). The germline V gene has CDR1 MGHRA and CDR2 YSYEKL. The V and J ends lost 0 bases and 9 bases respectively, with 11 bases between them. This CDR3 has 13 amino acids. The CDR3 spells CASSQEGEGAQYF. CDR3 coding DNA: TGCGCCAGCAGCCAAGAGGGCGAGGGAGCCCAGTACTTC.

The chain is built from TRBV6-5 and TRBJ2-1; D might be TRBD1 (6 bases). The CDR3 sequence is 14 residues long. The germline V gene encodes CDR1 MNHEY and CDR2 SVGAGI. Trimming removed 0 bases from V and 4 bases from J, with 7 bases in between. CDR3 sequence reads: CASSYSRGYNEQFF. For the CDR3, the DNA is TGTGCCAGCAGTTACTCCAGGGGTTACAATGAGCAGTTCTTC.

The chain has TRBV4-1 and TRBJ1-6; maybe TRBD1 (6 bases). Trimming removed 1 base from V and 9 bases from J, with 13 bases in between. Germline assignment: CDR1 MGHRA and CDR2 YSYEKL. CDR3 length: 15 residues. For the CDR3, the DNA is TGCGCCAGCAGCCAAGTAGGGGGGCAGGGTTCACCCCTCCACTTT. This sequence encodes CASSQVGGQGSPLHF.

The chain links TRBV5-6 to TRBJ2-1; 13 bases are a match to TRBD2. The CDR3 contains 15 residues. V shed 7 bases and J 5 bases; nucleotides not matched to a gene: 6. Germline V gene sequence: CDR1 SGHDT, CDR2 YYEEEE. CDR3 sequence: CASQPGLAGNNEQFF. The DNA for the CDR3 is TGTGCCAGCCAGCCGGGACTAGCGGGGAACAATGAGCAGTTCTTC.

V gene TRBV4-3 combines with J gene TRBJ1-2; possible D gene TRBD1, 5 bases. The V and J ends lost 0 bases and 0 bases respectively, with 11 bases between them. The CDR3 extends over 16 amino acids. Germline V gives CDR1 LGHNA, CDR2 YSLEER. This CDR3 reads CASSQEELGANYGYTF. The CDR3 coding sequence is TGCGCCAGCAGCCAAGAGGAGTTGGGGGCTAACTATGGCTACACCTTC.

The chain joins TRBV27 to TRBJ1-4; possible D gene TRBD1, 6 bases. Between the trimmed V and J ends, which lost 5 bases and 0 bases, there was a span of 13 bases. CDR3 length equals 16 residues. Looked up from germline, CDR1 is MNHEY and CDR2 is SMNVEV (reference sequence). Written as DNA, the CDR3 is TGTGCCAGCAGTGCCAATTCAGGGGCAACTAATGAAAAACTGTTTTTT. It specifies CASSANSGATNEKLFF.

The rearrangement links TRBV2 to TRBJ2-7; D is possibly TRBD2 (6 bases). Trimming shortened V by 3 bases and J by 5 bases, and 29 bases separated the two germline ends. There are 19 residues in the CDR3. Germline assignment: CDR1 SNHLY and CDR2 FYNNEI. The chain's CDR3 is CASSDRGGTMESWSDEQYF. CDR3 nucleotides: TGTGCCAGCAGTGATCGGGGCGGGACGATGGAAAGTTGGAGCGACGAGCAGTACTTC.

This rearrangement joins TRBV6-5 to TRBJ2-4; D not resolved. Trimming pared 5 bases from V and 0 bases from J, leaving 11 bases between. Germline CDR1 MNHEY, CDR2 SVGAGI. CDR3 size: 15 residues. The CDR3 coding sequence is TGTGCCAGCAGTACAACCCTTCTAGCCAAAAACATTCAGTACTTC. It translates to CASSTTLLAKNIQYF.

V is TRBV2 and J is TRBJ1-1, with D possibly being TRBD1 (5 bases). The CDR3 length is 14 residues. The germline gives CDR1 SNHLY, CDR2 FYNNEI. V was cut by 7 bases and J by 1 base, with 13 bases left in between. As DNA, the CDR3 is TGTGCCAGCACCCCGGACGGGGCGAACACTGAAGCTTTCTTT. This translates into CASTPDGANTEAFF.